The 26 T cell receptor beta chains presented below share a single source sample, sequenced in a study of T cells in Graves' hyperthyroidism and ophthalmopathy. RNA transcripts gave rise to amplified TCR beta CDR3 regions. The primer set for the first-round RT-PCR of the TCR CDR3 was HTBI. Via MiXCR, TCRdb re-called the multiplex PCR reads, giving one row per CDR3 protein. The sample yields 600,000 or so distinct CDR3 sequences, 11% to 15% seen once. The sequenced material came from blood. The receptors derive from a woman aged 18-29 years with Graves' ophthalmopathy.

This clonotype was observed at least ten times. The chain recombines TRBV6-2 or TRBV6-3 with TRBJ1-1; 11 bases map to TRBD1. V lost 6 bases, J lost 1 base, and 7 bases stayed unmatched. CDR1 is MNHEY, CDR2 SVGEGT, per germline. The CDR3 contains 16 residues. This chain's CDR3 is CASRSLGQGENTEAFF. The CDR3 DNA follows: TGTGCCAGCAGAAGTCTGGGACAGGGGGAGAACACTGAAGCTTTCTTT.

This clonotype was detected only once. CDR3 nucleotides: TGTGCCAGCAGCGCGGGACAGGGGGCAATTGAGCAGTTCTTC. The encoded protein is CASSAGQGAIEQFF. The J gene is TRBJ2-1, the V gene TRBV11-1; 12 positions agree with TRBD1. Per the germline V gene, CDR1 is SGHAT and CDR2 is FQDESV (reference sequence). The V and J ends lost 5 bases and 9 bases, in that order; junction bases with no gene match: 5. The CDR3 totals 14 residues.

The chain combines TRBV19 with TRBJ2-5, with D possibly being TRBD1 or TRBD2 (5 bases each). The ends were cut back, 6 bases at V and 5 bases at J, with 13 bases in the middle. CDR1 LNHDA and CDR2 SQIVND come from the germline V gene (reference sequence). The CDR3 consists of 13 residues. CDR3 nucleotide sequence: TGTGCCAGTAGCCCTTGGGGGATGGAGACCCAGTACTTC. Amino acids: CASSPWGMETQYF.

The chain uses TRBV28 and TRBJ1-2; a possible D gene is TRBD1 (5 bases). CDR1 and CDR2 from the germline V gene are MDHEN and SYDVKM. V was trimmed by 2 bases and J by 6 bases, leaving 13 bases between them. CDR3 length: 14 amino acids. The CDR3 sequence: CASSLGQGTHGYTF. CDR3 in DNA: TGTGCCAGCAGTTTAGGTCAGGGAACGCATGGCTACACCTTC.

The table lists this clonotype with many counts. The chain's CDR3 is CATLTQGAKIINGDEQYF. The CDR3 DNA follows: TGTGCCACCCTGACTCAGGGGGCGAAAATCATTAACGGGGACGAGCAGTACTTC. This chain links TRBV28 with TRBJ2-7; 8 nucleotides align to TRBD1. This CDR3 is 18 amino acids long. Per the germline V gene, CDR1 is MDHEN and CDR2 is SYDVKM. V dropped 10 bases and J dropped 5; count of bases not matched to a gene: 25.

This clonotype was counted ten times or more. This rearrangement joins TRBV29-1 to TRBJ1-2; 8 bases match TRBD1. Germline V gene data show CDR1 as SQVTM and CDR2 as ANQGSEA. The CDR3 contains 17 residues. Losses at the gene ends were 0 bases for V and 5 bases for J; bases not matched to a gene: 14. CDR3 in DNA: TGCAGCGTTGAAGATAGGTCCGACAGGGGCTTGGGGTATGGCTACACCTTC. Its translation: CSVEDRSDRGLGYGYTF. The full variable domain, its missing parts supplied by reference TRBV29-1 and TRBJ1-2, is SAVISQKPSRDICQRGTSLTIQCQVDSQVTMMFWYRQQPGQSLTLIATANQGSEATYESGFVIDKFPISRPNLTFSTLTVSNMSPEDSSIYLCSVEDRSDRGLGYGYTFGSGTRLTVV.

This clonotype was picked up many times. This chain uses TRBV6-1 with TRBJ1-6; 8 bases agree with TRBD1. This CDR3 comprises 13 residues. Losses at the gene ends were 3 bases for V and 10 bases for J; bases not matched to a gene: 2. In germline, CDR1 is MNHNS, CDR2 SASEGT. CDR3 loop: CASSDRGLSPLHF. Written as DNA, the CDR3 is TGTGCCAGCAGTGACAGGGGGCTCTCACCCCTCCACTTT.

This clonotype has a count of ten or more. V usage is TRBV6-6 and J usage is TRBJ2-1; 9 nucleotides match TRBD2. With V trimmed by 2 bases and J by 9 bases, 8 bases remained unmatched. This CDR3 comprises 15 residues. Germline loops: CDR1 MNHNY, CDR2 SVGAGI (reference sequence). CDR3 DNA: TGTGCCAGCAGTTACATTCGCGGGAGGGCAGTTGAGCAGTTCTTC. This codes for CASSYIRGRAVEQFF.

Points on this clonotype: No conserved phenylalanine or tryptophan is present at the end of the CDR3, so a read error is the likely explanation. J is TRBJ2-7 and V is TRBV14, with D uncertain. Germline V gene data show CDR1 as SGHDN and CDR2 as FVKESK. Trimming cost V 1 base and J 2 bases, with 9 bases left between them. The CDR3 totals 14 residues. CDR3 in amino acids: CASSQAHNPYEQYL. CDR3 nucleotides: TGTGCCAGCAGCCAAGCCCACAACCCCTACGAGCAGTACCTC.

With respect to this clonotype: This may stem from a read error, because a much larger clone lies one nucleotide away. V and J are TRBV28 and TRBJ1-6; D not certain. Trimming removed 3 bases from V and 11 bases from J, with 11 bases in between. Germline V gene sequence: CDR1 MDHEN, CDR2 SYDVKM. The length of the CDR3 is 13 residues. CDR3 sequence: CASSFQAVTPLHF. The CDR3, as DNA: TGTGCCAGCAGTTTTCAGGCAGTCACACCCCTCCACTTT. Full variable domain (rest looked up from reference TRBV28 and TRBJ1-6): DVKVTQSSRYLVKRTGEKVFLECVQDMDHENMFWYRQDPGLGLRLIYFSYDVKMKEKGDIPEGYSVSREKKERFSLILESASTNQTSMYLCASSFQAVTPLHFGNGTRLTVT.

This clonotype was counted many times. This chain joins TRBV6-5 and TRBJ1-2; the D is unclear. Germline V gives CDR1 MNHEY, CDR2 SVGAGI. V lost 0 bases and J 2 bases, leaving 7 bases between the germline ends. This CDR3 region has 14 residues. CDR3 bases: TGTGCCAGCAGTTACTCGCTAGGGAACTATGGCTACACCTTC. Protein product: CASSYSLGNYGYTF.

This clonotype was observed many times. The CDR3 nucleotides are TGTGCCAGCAGAACGACTCCACCCCCGGGGAACACCATATATTTT. Its translation is CASRTTPPPGNTIYF. The chain carries TRBV6-1 and TRBJ1-3; D gene ambiguous. V lost 6 bases and J 7 bases, leaving 19 bases between the germline ends. This CDR3 is built from 15 residues. Germline values: CDR1 MNHNS, CDR2 SASEGT.

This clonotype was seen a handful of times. The chain's CDR3 is CASSLNRGVGTDTQYF. CDR3 DNA: TGTGCCAGCAGCTTAAATCGGGGAGTAGGGACAGATACGCAGTATTTT. V usage is TRBV7-3 and J usage is TRBJ2-3, with a possible D match to TRBD2 (5 bases). The CDR3 is 16 residues long. Germline V lookup: CDR1 SGHTA, CDR2 FQGTGA. Trimming stripped 1 base from V and 3 bases from J, with 14 bases between. Drawing the rest from reference TRBV7-3 and TRBJ2-3, the complete variable domain is GAGVSQTPSNKVTEKGKYVELRCDPISGHTALYWYRQSLGQGPEFLIYFQGTGAADDSGLPNDRFFAVRPEGSVSTLKIQRTERGDSAVYLCASSLNRGVGTDTQYFGPGTRLTVL.

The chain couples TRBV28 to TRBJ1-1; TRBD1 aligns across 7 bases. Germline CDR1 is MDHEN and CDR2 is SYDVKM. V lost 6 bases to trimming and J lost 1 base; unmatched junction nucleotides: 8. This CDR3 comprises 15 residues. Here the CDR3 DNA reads TGTGCCAGCAGACTACGACAGGGATGGAACACTGAAGCTTTCTTT. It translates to CASRLRQGWNTEAFF. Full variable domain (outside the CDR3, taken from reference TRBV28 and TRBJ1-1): DVKVTQSSRYLVKRTGEKVFLECVQDMDHENMFWYRQDPGLGLRLIYFSYDVKMKEKGDIPEGYSVSREKKERFSLILESASTNQTSMYLCASRLRQGWNTEAFFGQGTRLTVV.

The CDR3 loop reads CASSPAEGAHHEQFF. The CDR3 bases are TGTGCCAGCAGCCCCGCGGAGGGGGCGCATCATGAGCAGTTCTTC. This rearrangement joins TRBV6-1 to TRBJ2-1, with D possibly matching TRBD1 (7 bases). This CDR3 spans 15 amino acids. Trimming stripped 6 bases from V and 8 bases from J, with 20 bases between. Germline CDR1 and CDR2: MNHNS and SASEGT.

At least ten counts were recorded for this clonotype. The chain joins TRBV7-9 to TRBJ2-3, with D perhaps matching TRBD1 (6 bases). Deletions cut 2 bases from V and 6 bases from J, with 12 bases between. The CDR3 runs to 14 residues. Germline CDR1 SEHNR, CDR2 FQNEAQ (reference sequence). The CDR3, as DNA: TGTGCCAGCAGCTTAAGCACAGGGTGGGATACGCAGTATTTT. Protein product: CASSLSTGWDTQYF.

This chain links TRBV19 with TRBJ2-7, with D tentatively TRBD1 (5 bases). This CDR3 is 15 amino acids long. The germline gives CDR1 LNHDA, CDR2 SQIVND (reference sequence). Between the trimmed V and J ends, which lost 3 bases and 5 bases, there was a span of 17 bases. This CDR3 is CASSMVPGIGHEQYF. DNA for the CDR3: TGTGCCAGTAGTATGGTGCCAGGGATTGGCCACGAGCAGTACTTC.

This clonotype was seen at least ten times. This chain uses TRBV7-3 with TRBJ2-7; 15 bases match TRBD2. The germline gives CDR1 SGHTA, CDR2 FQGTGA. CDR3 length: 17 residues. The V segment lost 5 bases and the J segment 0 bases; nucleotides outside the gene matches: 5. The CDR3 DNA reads TGTGCCAGCAGCCCTGGGACTAGCGGGGGGAGCTCCTACGAGCAGTACTTC. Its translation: CASSPGTSGGSSYEQYF.

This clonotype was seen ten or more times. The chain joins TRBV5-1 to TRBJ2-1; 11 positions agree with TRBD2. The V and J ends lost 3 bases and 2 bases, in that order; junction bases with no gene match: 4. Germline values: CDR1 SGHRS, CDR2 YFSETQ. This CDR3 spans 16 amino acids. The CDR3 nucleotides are TGCGCCAGCAGCTCGGGACTAGCGGCGACCTACAATGAGCAGTTCTTC. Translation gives CASSSGLAATYNEQFF.

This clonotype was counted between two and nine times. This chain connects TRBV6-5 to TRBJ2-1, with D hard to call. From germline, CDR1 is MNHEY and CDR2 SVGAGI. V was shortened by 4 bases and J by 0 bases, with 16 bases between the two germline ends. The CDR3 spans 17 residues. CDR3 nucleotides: TGTGCCAGCAGTTCGGTTTCCTGGATGAGCTCCTACAATGAGCAGTTCTTC. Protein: CASSSVSWMSSYNEQFF.

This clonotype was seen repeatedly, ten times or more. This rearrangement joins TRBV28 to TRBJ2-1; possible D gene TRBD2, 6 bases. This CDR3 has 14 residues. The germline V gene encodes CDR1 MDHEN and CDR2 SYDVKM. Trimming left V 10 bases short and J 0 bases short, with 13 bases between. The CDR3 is CAISPGDSYNEQFF. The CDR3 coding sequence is TGTGCCATATCCCCGGGGGACTCCTACAATGAGCAGTTCTTC. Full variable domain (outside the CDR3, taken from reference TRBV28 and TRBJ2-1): DVKVTQSSRYLVKRTGEKVFLECVQDMDHENMFWYRQDPGLGLRLIYFSYDVKMKEKGDIPEGYSVSREKKERFSLILESASTNQTSMYLCAISPGDSYNEQFFGPGTRLTVL.

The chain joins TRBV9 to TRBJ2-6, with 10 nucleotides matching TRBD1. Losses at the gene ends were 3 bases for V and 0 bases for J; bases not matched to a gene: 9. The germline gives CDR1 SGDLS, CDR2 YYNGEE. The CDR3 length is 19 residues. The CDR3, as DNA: TGTGCCAGCAGCGCCGGACAGGGGGTCTCCTTCTCTGGGGCCAACGTCCTGACTTTC. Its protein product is CASSAGQGVSFSGANVLTF.

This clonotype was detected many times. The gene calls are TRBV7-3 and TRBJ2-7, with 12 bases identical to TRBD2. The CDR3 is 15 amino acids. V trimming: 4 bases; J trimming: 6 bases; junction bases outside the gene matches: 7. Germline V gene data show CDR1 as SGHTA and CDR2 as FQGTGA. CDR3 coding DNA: TGTGCCAGCAGCTCGCTAGCGGGAGGGCCCTTCGAGCAGTACTTC. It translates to CASSSLAGGPFEQYF.

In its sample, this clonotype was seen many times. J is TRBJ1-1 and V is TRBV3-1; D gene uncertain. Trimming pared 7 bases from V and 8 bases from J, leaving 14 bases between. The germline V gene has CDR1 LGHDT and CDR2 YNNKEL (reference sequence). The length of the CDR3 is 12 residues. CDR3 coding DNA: TGTGCCAGCAACCGCGCCACGGGCGAAGCTTTCTTT. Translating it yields CASNRATGEAFF.

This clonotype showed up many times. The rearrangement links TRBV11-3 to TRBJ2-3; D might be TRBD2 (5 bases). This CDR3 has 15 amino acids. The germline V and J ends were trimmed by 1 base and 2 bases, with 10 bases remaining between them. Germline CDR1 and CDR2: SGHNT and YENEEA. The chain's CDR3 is CASSLGGGYTDTQYF. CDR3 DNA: TGTGCCAGCAGCTTAGGTGGCGGGTACACAGATACGCAGTATTTT. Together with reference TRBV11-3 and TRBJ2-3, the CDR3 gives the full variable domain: EAGVVQSPRYKIIEKKQPVAFWCNPISGHNTLYWYLQNLGQGPELLIRYENEEAVDDSQLPKDRFSAERLKGVDSTLKIQPAELGDSAVYLCASSLGGGYTDTQYFGPGTRLTVL.

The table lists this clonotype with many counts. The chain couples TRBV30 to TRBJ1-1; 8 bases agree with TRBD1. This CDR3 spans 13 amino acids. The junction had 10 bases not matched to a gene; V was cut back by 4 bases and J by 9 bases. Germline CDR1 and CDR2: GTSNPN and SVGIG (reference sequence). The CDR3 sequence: CAWKGQVKRKAFF. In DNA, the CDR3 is TGTGCCTGGAAGGGACAGGTAAAAAGGAAAGCTTTCTTT.